Described below is a single T cell receptor (beta chain) sequence and its context. This clonotype was seen repeatedly, ten times or more. Its antigen remains unidentified. The sample holds no much larger clone one base away, and base qualities are not on file. The entry originates in a study of regulatory T cells in long-lasting Graves disease (dated by TCRdb to about 2021). Broadly, across the study: Persistent Graves' disease meant more than 5 years of antithyroid drug treatment with TSH receptor autoantibodies that stayed positive. Patients with persistent Graves' disease were compared with patients with newly diagnosed Graves' disease using TCR sequencing and RNA sequencing of peripheral blood. The study was registered as a clinical trial and conducted in China. TCR sequencing covered some 13 persistent and 20 or so newly diagnosed Graves' disease patients, some 33 samples in total. In the clinical cohort, patients with persistent Graves' disease had used antithyroid drugs for an average of roughly ten years.

Reading the label with the study, this specimen's time point is: persistent/refractory GD, antithyroid drugs over 5 years with positive TRAb. For both TCR sequencing and RNA sequencing, RNA was extracted from PBMCs in TRIzol. Graves' disease was diagnosed according to American Thyroid Association guidelines. The patients came from an endocrinology department in Xi'an, China. Each patient gave 7.5 to 10 milliliters of peripheral blood, collected in an EDTA anticoagulant tube. Ficoll Paque Plus density gradient separation was used to isolate PBMCs, and no additional T cell sorting was done. RNA quality was checked with an Agilent 2100 Bioanalyzer and agarose gel, and concentration with a NanoDrop 2000. General conclusions and limits of the study: Only peripheral blood was studied, because thyroid tissue, the primary lesion, was inaccessible. Patients with persistent disease shared more public clonotypes (around 2,700) than newly diagnosed patients did (966). TRBV28, TRBJ1-2 and TRBJ2-5 were preferentially used in persistent disease, while TRBV20-1 and TRBJ2-1 were favored in newly diagnosed disease. The small sample size was acknowledged by the authors as a limitation that may reduce accuracy. Compared with newly diagnosed patients, patients with persistent Graves' disease had lower TCR Shannon entropy and fewer highly expanded clones, which suggests clonal expansion. Only the TCR beta chain was sequenced and analyzed.

The library was generated by multiplex PCR. Sequenced using an Illumina HiSeq 4000. iRepertoire HTBI primers and Arm-PCR amplification of CDR3 regions were used to construct TCR beta libraries. Before sequencing, the PCR products went through gel purification. For the original study's pipeline: A total of roughly 67 TRBV and 14 TRBJ segments were identified across samples and were used for gene usage analysis of CDR3 amino acid clonotypes. Filtered high-quality paired reads were merged into contigs using COPE and FqMerger. BLAST was used to align contigs to IMGT TRBV, TRBD and TRBJ reference genes, with CDR3 defined following IMGT. Any clonotype with a frequency above 0.1% was counted as a highly expanded clone. Repertoire diversity was measured by Shannon entropy, and V-J evenness by the Gini coefficient. A clonotype found in more than one individual was treated as public. TCRdb applied fastp at Q25 and MiXCR to the public reads, then kept only in-frame beta chains. Rows merge per CDR3 protein into single entries with the most common DNA and genes. The V and J calls reflect TCRdb's pipeline rather than the authors' work. The sample has approximately 500,000 distinct CDR3 sequences on record, under 25% of them singletons. The ten largest clones capture about 7% of the sample.

V sheds 1 base and J sheds 5 bases, leaving 11 bases between their ends. From its cysteine to its phenylalanine, the CDR3 spans 13 amino acids. Of the read, only the CDR3 DNA is kept; its 39 bases are in frame from base 1. From a lookup of the germline V gene (reference sequence), CDR1 and CDR2 are DFQATT and SNEGSKA. The sequence derives from a female donor with Graves disease. The sample was peripheral blood mononuclear cells (PBMCs), taken when the disease was refractory, from a patient treated with antithyroid drugs. The V and J genes are TRBV20-1 and TRBJ1-2; a tentative D call is TRBD1 (5 bases match). The DNA is TGCAGTGCTAGAGTAGGAGGGGCTTATGGCTACACCTTC. Its protein reads: CSARVGGAYGYTF.